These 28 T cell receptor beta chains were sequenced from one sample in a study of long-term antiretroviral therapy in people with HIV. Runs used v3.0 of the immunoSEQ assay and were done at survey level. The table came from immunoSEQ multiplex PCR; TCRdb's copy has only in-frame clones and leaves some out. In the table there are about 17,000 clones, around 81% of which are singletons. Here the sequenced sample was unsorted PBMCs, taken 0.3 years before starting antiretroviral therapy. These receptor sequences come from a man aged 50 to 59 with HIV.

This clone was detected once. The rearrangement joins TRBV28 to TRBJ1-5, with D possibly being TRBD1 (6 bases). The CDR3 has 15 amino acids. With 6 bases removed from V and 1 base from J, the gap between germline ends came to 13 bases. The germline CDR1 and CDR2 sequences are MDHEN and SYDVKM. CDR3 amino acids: CASRHRARSNQPQHF. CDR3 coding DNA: TGTGCCAGCAGGCACAGGGCGAGGAGCAATCAGCCCCAGCATTTT.

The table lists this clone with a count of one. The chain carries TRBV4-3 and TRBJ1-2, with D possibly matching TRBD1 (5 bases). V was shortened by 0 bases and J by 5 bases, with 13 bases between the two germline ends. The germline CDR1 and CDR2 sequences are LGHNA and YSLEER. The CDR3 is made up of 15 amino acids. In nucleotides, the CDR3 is TGCGCCAGCAGCCAAGATTTGAGGGGCTTATATGGCTACACCTTC. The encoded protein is CASSQDLRGLYGYTF.

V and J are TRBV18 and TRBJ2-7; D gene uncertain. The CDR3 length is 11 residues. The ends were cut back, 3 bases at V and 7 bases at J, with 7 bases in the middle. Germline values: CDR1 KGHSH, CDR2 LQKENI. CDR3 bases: TGTGCCAGCTCACCGCTTGGGGAGCAGTACTTC. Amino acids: CASSPLGEQYF. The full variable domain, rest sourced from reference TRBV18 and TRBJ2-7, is NAGVMQNPRHLVRRRGQEARLRCSPMKGHSHVYWYRQLPEEGLKFMVYLQKENIIDESGMPKERFSAEFPKEGPSILRIQQVVRGDSAAYFCASSPLGEQYFGPGTRLTVT.

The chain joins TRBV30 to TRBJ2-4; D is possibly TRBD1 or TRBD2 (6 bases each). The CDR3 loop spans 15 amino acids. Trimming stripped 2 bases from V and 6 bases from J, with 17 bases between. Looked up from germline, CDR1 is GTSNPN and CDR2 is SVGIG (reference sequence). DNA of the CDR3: TGTGCCTGGAGTCCTGAGGGGGGCAAAAGAAACATTCAGTACTTC. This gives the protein CAWSPEGGKRNIQYF.

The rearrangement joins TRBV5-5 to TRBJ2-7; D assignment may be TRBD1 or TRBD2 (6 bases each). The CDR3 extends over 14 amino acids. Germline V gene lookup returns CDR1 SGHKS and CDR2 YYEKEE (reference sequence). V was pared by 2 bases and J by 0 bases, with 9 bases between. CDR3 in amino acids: CASSFWGASYEQYF. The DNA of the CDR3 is TGTGCCAGCAGCTTCTGGGGGGCCTCCTACGAGCAGTACTTC. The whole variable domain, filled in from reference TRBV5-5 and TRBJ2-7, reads DAGVTQSPTHLIKTRGQQVTLRCSPISGHKSVSWYQQVLGQGPQFIFQYYEKEERGRGNFPDRFSARQFPNYSSELNVNALLLGDSALYLCASSFWGASYEQYFGPGTRLTVT.

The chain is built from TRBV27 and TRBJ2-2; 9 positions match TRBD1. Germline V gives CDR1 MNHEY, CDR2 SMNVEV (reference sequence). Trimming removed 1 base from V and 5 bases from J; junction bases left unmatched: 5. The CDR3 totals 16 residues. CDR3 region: CASSLFWTGVTGELFF. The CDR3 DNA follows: TGTGCCAGCAGTTTATTTTGGACAGGGGTGACCGGGGAGCTGTTTTTT.

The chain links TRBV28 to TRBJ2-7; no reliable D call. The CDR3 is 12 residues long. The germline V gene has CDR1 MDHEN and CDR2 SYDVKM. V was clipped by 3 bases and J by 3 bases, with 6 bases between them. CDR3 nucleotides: TGTGCCAGCAGTTTGGGATTCTACGAGCAGTACTTC. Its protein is CASSLGFYEQYF.

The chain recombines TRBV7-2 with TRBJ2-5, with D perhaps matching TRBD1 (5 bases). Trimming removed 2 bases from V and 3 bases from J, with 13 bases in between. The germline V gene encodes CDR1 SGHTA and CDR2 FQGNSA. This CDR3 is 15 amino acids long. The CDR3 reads CASSLRTTWKETQYF. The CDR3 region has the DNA TGTGCCAGCAGCTTAAGGACAACATGGAAAGAGACCCAGTACTTC.

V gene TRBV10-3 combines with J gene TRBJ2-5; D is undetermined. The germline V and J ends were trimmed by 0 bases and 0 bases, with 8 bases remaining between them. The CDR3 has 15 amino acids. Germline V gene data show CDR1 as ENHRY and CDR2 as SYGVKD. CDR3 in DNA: TGTGCCATCAGTGAGTCGGCCCAGTACCAAGAGACCCAGTACTTC. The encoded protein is CAISESAQYQETQYF.

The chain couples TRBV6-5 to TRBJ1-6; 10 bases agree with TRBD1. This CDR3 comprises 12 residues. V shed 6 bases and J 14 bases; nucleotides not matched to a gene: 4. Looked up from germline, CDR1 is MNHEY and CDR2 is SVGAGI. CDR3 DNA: TGTGCCAGCAGACCCGGACAGGGGGCCCTCCACTTT. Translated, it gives CASRPGQGALHF.

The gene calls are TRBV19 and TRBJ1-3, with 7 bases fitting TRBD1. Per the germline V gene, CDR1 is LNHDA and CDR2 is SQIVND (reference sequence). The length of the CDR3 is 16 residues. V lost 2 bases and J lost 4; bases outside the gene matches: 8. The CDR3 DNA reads TGTGCCAGTAGTATAATGGCAGGGGGGAGAGGAAACACCATATATTTT. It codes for CASSIMAGGRGNTIYF.

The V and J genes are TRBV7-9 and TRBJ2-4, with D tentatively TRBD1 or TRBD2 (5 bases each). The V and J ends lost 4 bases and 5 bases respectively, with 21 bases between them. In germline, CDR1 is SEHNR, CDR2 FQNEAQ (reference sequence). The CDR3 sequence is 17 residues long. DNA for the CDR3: TGTGCCAGCAGCTCCAAAGGGACCTACCCCCTAGAAAACATTCAGTACTTC. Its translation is CASSSKGTYPLENIQYF.

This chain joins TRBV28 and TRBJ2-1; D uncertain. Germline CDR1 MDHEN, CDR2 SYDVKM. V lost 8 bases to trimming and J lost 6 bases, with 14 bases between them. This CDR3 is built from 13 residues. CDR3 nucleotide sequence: TGTGCCAGCTCCTGGTTTTCGGGCAATGAGCAGTTCTTC. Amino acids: CASSWFSGNEQFF.

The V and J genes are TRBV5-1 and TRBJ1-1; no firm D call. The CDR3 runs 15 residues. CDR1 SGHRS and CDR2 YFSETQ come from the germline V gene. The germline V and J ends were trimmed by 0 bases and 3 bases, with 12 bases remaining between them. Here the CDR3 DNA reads TGCGCCAGCAGCTTGGACCCGAAGGCTTACACTGAAGCTTTCTTT. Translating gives CASSLDPKAYTEAFF.

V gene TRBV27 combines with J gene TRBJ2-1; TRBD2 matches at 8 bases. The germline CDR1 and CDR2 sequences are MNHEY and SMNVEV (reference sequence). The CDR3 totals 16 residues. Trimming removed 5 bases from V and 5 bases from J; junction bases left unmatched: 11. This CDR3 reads CASSLLRVAGHNEQFF. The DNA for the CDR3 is TGTGCCAGCAGTCTCCTTAGAGTAGCGGGGCACAATGAGCAGTTCTTC.

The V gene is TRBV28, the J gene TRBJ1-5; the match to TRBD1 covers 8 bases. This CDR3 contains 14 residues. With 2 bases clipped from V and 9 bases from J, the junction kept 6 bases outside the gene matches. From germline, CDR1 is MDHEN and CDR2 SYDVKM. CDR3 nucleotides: TGTGCCAGCAGTTTACCAGGGGGCGAGAGGCCCCAGCATTTT. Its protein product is CASSLPGGERPQHF.

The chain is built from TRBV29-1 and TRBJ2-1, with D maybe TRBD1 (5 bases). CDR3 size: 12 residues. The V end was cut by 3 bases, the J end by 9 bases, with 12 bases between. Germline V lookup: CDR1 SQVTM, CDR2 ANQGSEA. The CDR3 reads CSVDVQEGEQFF. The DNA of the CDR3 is TGCAGCGTTGACGTACAGGAAGGTGAGCAGTTCTTC.

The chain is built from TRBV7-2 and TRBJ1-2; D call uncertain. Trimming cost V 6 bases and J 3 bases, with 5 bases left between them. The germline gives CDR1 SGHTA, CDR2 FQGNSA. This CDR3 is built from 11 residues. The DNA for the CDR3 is TGTGCCAGCAGGAGGGACTATGGCTACACCTTC. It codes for CASRRDYGYTF.

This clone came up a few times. CDR3 DNA: TGTGCCAGCAGCTGGGACAGGGAGGTTGCAGATACGCAGTATTTT. The encoded protein is CASSWDREVADTQYF. The chain combines TRBV2 with TRBJ2-3, with TRBD1 matching 9 bases. The CDR3 has 15 residues. The V and J ends lost 6 bases and 4 bases, in that order; junction bases with no gene match: 8. Germline CDR1 is SNHLY and CDR2 is FYNNEI.

CDR3 in DNA: TGTGCCAGCAGTGAGGGACAGGGGGCTGGCTACGAGCAGTACTTC. This codes for CASSEGQGAGYEQYF. This rearrangement joins TRBV6-4 to TRBJ2-7; 12 bases are shared with TRBD1. J was trimmed by 3 bases and V by 3 bases; bases with no gene match: 3. The germline CDR1 and CDR2 sequences are MRHNA and SNTAGT. CDR3 length: 15 residues.

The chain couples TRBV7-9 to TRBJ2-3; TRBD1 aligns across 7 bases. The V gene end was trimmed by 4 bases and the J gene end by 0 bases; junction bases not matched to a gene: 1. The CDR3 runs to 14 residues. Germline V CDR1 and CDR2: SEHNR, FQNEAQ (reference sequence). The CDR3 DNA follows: TGTGCCAGCAGCTGGACAGGTAGCACAGATACGCAGTATTTT. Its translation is CASSWTGSTDTQYF.

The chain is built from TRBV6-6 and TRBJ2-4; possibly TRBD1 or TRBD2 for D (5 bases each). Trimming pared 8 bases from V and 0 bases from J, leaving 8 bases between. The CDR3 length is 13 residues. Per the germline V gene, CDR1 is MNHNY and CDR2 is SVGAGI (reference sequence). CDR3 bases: TGTGCCAGCCGGGACGGAGCCAAAAACATTCAGTACTTC. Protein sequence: CASRDGAKNIQYF.

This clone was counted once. This CDR3 reads CASSTTGTPNQPQHF. The CDR3 bases are TGTGCCAGTAGTACAACCGGGACACCGAATCAGCCCCAGCATTTT. The chain links TRBV19 to TRBJ1-5, with a possible D match to TRBD1 (6 bases). Trimming removed 4 bases at V and 4 bases at J, with 14 bases between. The germline V gene encodes CDR1 LNHDA and CDR2 SQIVND (reference sequence). The CDR3 runs to 15 residues.

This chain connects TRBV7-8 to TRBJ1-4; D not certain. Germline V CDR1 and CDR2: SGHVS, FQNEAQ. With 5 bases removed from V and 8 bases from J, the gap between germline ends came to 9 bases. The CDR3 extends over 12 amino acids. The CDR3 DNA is TGTGCCAGCAGCCGAACGAGGGAAAAACTGTTTTTT. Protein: CASSRTREKLFF. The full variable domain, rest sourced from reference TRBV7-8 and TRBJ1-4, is GAGVSQSPRYKVAKRGQDVALRCDPISGHVSLFWYQQALGQGPEFLTYFQNEAQLDKSGLPSDRFFAERPEGSVSTLKIQRTQQEDSAVYLCASSRTREKLFFGSGTQLSVL.

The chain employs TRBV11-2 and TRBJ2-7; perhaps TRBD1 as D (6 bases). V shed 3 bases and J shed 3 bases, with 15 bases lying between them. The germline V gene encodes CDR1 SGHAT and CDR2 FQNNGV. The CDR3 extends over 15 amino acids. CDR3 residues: CASSFVGGPDYEQYF. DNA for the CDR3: TGTGCCAGCAGCTTCGTTGGGGGCCCCGACTACGAGCAGTACTTC.

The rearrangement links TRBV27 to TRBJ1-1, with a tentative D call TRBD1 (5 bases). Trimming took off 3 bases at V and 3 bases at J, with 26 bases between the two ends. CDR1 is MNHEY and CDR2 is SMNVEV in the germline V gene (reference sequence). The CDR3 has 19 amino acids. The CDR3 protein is CASSFIGTPDSYKDTEAFF. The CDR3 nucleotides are TGTGCCAGCAGTTTTATTGGGACGCCGGACTCCTATAAGGACACTGAAGCTTTCTTT.

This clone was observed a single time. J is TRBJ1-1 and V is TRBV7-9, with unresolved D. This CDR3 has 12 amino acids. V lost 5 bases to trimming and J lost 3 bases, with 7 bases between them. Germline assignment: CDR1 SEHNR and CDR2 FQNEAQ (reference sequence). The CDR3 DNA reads TGTGCCAGCAGCCGAACTGACACTGAAGCTTTCTTT. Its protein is CASSRTDTEAFF. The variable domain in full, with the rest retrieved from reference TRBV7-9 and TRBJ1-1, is DTGVSQNPRHKITKRGQNVTFRCDPISEHNRLYWYRQTLGQGPEFLTYFQNEAQLEKSRLLSDRFSAERPKGSFSTLEIQRTEQGDSAMYLCASSRTDTEAFFGQGTRLTVV.

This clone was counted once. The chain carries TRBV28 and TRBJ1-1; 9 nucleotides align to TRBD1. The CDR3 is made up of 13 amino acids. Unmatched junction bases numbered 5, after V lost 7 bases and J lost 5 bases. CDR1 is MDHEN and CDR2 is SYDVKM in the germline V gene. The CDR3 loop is CASTGQGFTEAFF. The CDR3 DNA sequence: TGTGCCAGCACGGGACAGGGATTTACTGAAGCTTTCTTT.